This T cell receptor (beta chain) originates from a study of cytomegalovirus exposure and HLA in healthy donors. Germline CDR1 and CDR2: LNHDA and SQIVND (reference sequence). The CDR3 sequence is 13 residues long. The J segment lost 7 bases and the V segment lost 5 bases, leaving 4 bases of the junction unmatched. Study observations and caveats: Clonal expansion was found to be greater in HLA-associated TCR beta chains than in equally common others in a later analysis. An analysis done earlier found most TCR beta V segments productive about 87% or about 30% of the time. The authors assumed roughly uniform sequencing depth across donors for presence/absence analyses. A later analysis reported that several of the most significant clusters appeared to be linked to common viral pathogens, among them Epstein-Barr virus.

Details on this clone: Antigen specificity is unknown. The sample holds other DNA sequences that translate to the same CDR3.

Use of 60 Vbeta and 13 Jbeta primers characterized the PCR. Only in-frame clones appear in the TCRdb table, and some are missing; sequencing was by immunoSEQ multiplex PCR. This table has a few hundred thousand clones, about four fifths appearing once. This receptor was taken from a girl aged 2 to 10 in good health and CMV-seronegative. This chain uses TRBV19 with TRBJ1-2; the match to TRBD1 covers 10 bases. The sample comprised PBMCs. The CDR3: CASSAGQGGGYTF. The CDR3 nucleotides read TGTGCCAGTAGTGCCGGACAGGGGGGTGGCTACACCTTC.